This T cell receptor (beta chain) was captured by sequencing in a study of CD8 T cells in Susac syndrome (dated by TCRdb to the late 2010s). Regarding the complete study: Repertoire sequencing was used to test whether CD8+ T cell activation and differentiation in Susac syndrome was antigen driven.

To note about this clonotype: Its recognized antigen is unknown. Base quality data are lacking; no much larger clone is found one base away.

Peripheral blood CD8+ and CD4+ T cells from healthy donors, Susac syndrome patients and multiple sclerosis patients were profiled using high-throughput TCR beta sequencing. Healthy donors were included as age- and sex-matched controls. Bulk CD8+ and CD4+ T cells were purified by magnetic negative isolation, while CD8+ TEMRA cells were enriched using FACS. Blood was collected in EDTA tubes and processed within 24 hours, with PBMCs isolated through density gradient centrifugation. PBMCs intended for TCR sequencing were cryopreserved in liquid nitrogen and were subsequently thawed in a 37 degrees C water bath. The sorted or isolated CD4+, CD8+ and CD8+ TEMRA cells reached a purity of at least 90%. RNA was extracted using the RNeasy kit, and roughly 0.5 to 1 ug of the RNA was reverse transcribed with random hexamers. The immunoSEQ multiplex PCR assay, which covers 54 Vbeta and 13 Jbeta segments, was used to amplify TCR beta CDR3 regions. To correct PCR amplification bias, a synthetic template baseline was used for both primer optimization and computational correction. On the authors' methods: Reads were annotated to V, D and J genes according to IMGT and were analyzed with immunoSEQ Analyzer, with only productive sequences retained. Clonality was calculated as one minus the Shannon entropy normalized by log2 of the number of productive unique sequences. For each patient and control, public and private clones were evaluated within the 100 most prevalent clones. A clone was defined as Susac-specific if it was absent from the healthy and MS cohorts, from some 1,100 published viral clones and from other ImmuneACCESS disease sequences. Starting from the raw public reads, TCRdb applied fastp trimming at Q25, assembled clones with MiXCR and retained in-frame beta chains. Merged by CDR3 protein, the rows form single entries marked with the most common genes and DNA. V and J calls and clone size were set by TCRdb, not the authors. The sample table lists roughly 180,000 distinct CDR3 sequences, around 96% of them with a count of one. The ten largest clones represent approximately 0.1% of the sample.

The study at large found these results: The number of individuals in the TCR sequencing and HLA analysis was recognized as being relatively small.

Via the germline V gene (reference sequence), CDR1 is MNHNY and CDR2 SVGAGI. V is pared back by 5 bases and J by 5 bases, with 13 bases lying between the germline termini. The CDR3 covers 14 residues, taking in both the cysteine and the phenylalanine. Kept here is only the CDR3 DNA, which spans 42 bases and is read in frame from base 1. In this chain, TRBV6-6 is recombined with TRBJ2-1; the D gene is perhaps TRBD2, from 5 matching bases. The specimen sequenced was CD4+ T cells from PBMCs. The clonotype originates from a human donor in good health. The nucleotides are TGTGCCAGCAGTGCGCCAAGCGGCAACAATGAGCAGTTCTTC. Its protein is CASSAPSGNNEQFF.